The entry that follows covers one T cell receptor beta chain sequence. Sequenced by immunoSEQ multiplex PCR; TCRdb stores in-frame clones only, minus some. The table lists just under 20,000 clones, 80% to 90% of them singletons. This sample is part of a study of T cell changes during pregnancy in multiple sclerosis. Germline values: CDR1 MNHEY, CDR2 SMNVEV (reference sequence). The CDR3 sequence is 15 residues long. The V segment lost 5 bases and the J segment 4 bases; nucleotides outside the gene matches: 7. The sequence derives from a female donor in good health, enrolled as a control in a pregnancy study. The V and J genes are TRBV27 and TRBJ1-2; TRBD1 aligns across 10 bases. Source: CD8+ T cells from peripheral blood mononuclear cells, taken in the second trimester of pregnancy. The CDR3 DNA sequence: TGTGCCAGCAGTAGAGGACAGGGGGATGTCTATGGCTACACCTTC. Translating gives CASSRGQGDVYGYTF.